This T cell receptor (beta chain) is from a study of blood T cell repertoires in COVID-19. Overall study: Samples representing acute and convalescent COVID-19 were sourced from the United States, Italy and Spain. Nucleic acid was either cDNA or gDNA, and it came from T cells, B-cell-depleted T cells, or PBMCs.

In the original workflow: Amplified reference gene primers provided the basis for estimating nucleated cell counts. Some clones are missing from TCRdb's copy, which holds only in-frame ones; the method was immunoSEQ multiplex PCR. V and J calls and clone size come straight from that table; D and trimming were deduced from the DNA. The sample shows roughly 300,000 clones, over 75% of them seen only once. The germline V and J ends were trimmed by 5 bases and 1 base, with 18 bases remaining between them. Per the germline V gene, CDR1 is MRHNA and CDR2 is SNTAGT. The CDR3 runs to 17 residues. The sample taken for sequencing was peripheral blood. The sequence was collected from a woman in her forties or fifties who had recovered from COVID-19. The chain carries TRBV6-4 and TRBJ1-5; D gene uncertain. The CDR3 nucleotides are TGTGCCAGCAGTCCGGGAGGGAAGATGGCAAGCAATCAGCCCCAGCATTTT. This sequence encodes CASSPGGKMASNQPQHF.